A selection of T cell receptor beta chains follows, all from one sample in a study of OX40 agonist ivuxolimab in advanced cancers. Only in-frame clones appear in the TCRdb table, and some are missing; sequencing was by immunoSEQ multiplex PCR. The table lists about 31,000 clones, 75% to 90% of them singletons. Source: CD4+ or CD8+ T cells sorted from blood, taken in a trial of the OX40 agonist ivuxolimab. Receptor source: an adult with an advanced solid tumor such as melanoma, head and neck, liver or kidney cancer. CDR3s include the opening cysteine and the closing phenylalanine or tryptophan. The D gene is left open where the match is weak. Rows may omit the clone size; those that give it use once, few, many or a size class.

j_call clone_size d_call v_call cdr3_nt cdr3_aa
TRBJ2-7 NA TRBD2 TRBV6-5 TGTGCCAGCAGTACCCCCAGCGGGAGGGCCCGGTACTTC CASSTPSGRARYF
TRBJ2-3 NA NA TRBV28 TGTGCCAGCAGTTTAAGGCGGACCTCTAGCACAGATACGCAGTATTTT CASSLRRTSSTDTQYF
TRBJ2-7 NA NA TRBV7-9 TGTGCCAGCTGTGCTGGGGTGGGCTACGAGCAGTACTTC CASCAGVGYEQYF
TRBJ2-3 NA TRBD1 TRBV29-1 TGCAGCGTTCGGACAGGGAACACAGATACGCAGTATTTT CSVRTGNTDTQYF
TRBJ1-2 once NA TRBV28 TGTGCCAGCACCCATGGTCCAGGGATCGGCTATGGCTACACCTTC CASTHGPGIGYGYTF
TRBJ2-3 once TRBD2 TRBV27 TGTGCCAGCAGTTTACGAGGACTAGCGGGACTTGTGGATACGCAGTATTTT CASSLRGLAGLVDTQYF
TRBJ2-7 once NA TRBV5-1 TGCGCCAGCAGCTTGGGTCAACGGCCTAGGAGCGACGAGCAGTACTTC CASSLGQRPRSDEQYF
TRBJ2-7 NA TRBD1 TRBV28 TGTGCCAGCAGTACAGGGGAACATCTCTACGAGCAGTACTTC CASSTGEHLYEQYF
TRBJ2-7 NA NA TRBV15 TGTGCCACCAGCGGCGAGGGGGGAGTGAACTACGAGCAGTACTTC CATSGEGGVNYEQYF
TRBJ2-2 NA TRBD2 TRBV7-9 TGTGCCAGCTGGGGGACTAGCGGGAAAACCGGGGAGCTGTTTTTT CASWGTSGKTGELFF
TRBJ1-1 NA NA TRBV29-1 TGCAGCGTTGATCTGGCCCTGGGACGGTTGAACACTGAAGCTTTCTTT CSVDLALGRLNTEAFF
TRBJ2-1 few NA TRBV27 TGTGCCAGCAGTTTAGCGGAGAGCTCCTACAATGAGCAGTTCTTC CASSLAESSYNEQFF
TRBJ1-1 NA NA TRBV21-1 TGTGCCAGCAGCGCCCAGAAAAACACTGAAGCTTTCTTT CASSAQKNTEAFF
TRBJ2-5 medium-sized NA TRBV5-4 TGTGCCAGCAGCTTAAGTACCGGGCGAGAGACCCAGTACTTC CASSLSTGRETQYF
TRBJ2-2 NA TRBD1 TRBV28 TGTGCCAGCAGCCCGTTGGACAGGATGAACACCGGGGAGCTGTTTTTT CASSPLDRMNTGELFF
TRBJ1-5 few NA TRBV27 TGTGCCAGCCGGAGGGCAGGGGCCTATAGCAATCAGCCCCAGCATTTT CASRRAGAYSNQPQHF
TRBJ2-2 NA NA TRBV12-5 TGTGCTAGTGGTTTGGTTCTTCGGGGGGCGCGGACCGGGGAGCTGTTTTTT CASGLVLRGARTGELFF
TRBJ2-7 once NA TRBV5-1 TGCGCCAGCAGCTTGGACACCTCCTACGAGCAGTACTTC CASSLDTSYEQYF
TRBJ2-5 few TRBD1 TRBV9 TGTGCCAGCAGCGTGACGACAGGGGGCGCGCCGGAGACCCAGTACTTC CASSVTTGGAPETQYF
TRBJ2-7 NA NA TRBV6-5 TGTGCCAGCAGTTACCGCAACGCAGCGCCGTACGAGCAGTACTTC CASSYRNAAPYEQYF
TRBJ2-7 once NA TRBV4-1 TGCGCCAGCAGCCAAGTGCAGTCCTCCTACGAGCAGTACTTC CASSQVQSSYEQYF
TRBJ2-7 NA NA TRBV20-1 TGCAGTGCGCCAGGGGACTACGAGCAGTACTTC CSAPGDYEQYF
TRBJ2-7 NA TRBD1 TRBV27 TGTGCCAGCAGTTTATCGGCAGGGGGCAAGGAGCAGTACTTC CASSLSAGGKEQYF
TRBJ2-7 NA NA TRBV4-1 TGCGCCAGCAGCCAAAGTCTCGGGCAGGTTGCCTACGAGCAGTACTTC CASSQSLGQVAYEQYF
TRBJ1-5 NA NA TRBV6-5 TGTGCCAGCAGGCGTACTCACACAGGCGTACAGCCCCAGCATTTT CASRRTHTGVQPQHF
TRBJ2-7 NA NA TRBV5-1 TGCGCCAGCAGCCAAAACTCCTACGAGCAGTACTTC CASSQNSYEQYF
TRBJ2-2 once NA TRBV9 TGTGCCAGCGGGGGCACCGGGGAGCTGTTTTTT CASGGTGELFF
TRBJ1-4 NA NA TRBV29-1 TGCAGCGTTTCTACGGTAGAAAAACTGTTTTTT CSVSTVEKLFF
TRBJ1-2 NA NA TRBV27 TGTGCCAGCAGCCCATCAGGGCTCAACTATGGCTACACCTTC CASSPSGLNYGYTF